These 32 T cell receptor beta chains came from one sample sequenced in a study of T-cell memory formation after mild COVID-19. TCRdb ran MiXCR on the 5' RACE reads and lists one entry per CDR3 protein. The sample shows fewer than 250,000 distinct CDR3 sequences, around 30% of them seen only once. The specimen was PBMCs or a T cell subset sorted from them (not recorded which). Source of these receptors: an adult woman who had mild COVID-19 (a few samples of this study predate the infection). Cell type and time point are not known.

This clonotype was found a few times. The chain is built from TRBV20-1 and TRBJ1-1; possible D gene TRBD1, 6 bases. There are 14 residues in the CDR3. Trimming removed 4 bases from V and 5 bases from J, with 17 bases in between. Germline values: CDR1 DFQATT, CDR2 SNEGSKA (reference sequence). The CDR3 here is CSATAGGAWTEAFF. In nucleotides, the CDR3 is TGCAGTGCTACGGCGGGGGGGGCTTGGACTGAAGCTTTCTTT.

The V and J genes are TRBV20-1 and TRBJ2-1; 13 bases match TRBD2. The CDR3 contains 16 residues. The J segment lost 0 bases and the V segment lost 6 bases, leaving 5 bases of the junction unmatched. Germline assignment: CDR1 DFQATT and CDR2 SNEGSKA (reference sequence). This chain's CDR3 is CSARGLAGPSYNEQFF. In DNA form, the CDR3 reads TGCAGTGCCAGGGGACTAGCGGGGCCCTCCTACAATGAGCAGTTCTTC.

This clonotype occurred a few times. The J gene is TRBJ1-6, the V gene TRBV6-5, with 7 nucleotides matching TRBD1. CDR3 size: 13 residues. The V gene's germline CDR1 is MNHEY and CDR2 SVGAGI. Trimming at V came to 6 bases and at J to 6 bases, leaving 2 bases not matched to a gene. CDR3 sequence (DNA): TGTGCCAGCAGACGGGACAGTAATTCACCCCTCCACTTT. Its protein is CASRRDSNSPLHF.

The chain couples TRBV2 to TRBJ1-2; TRBD1 might be the D (5 bases). This CDR3 comprises 14 residues. The germline CDR1 and CDR2 sequences are SNHLY and FYNNEI. V was pared by 0 bases and J by 1 base, with 6 bases between. The CDR3 region has the DNA TGTGCCAGCAGTGAAGCGGGGCATAACTATGGCTACACCTTC. Protein product: CASSEAGHNYGYTF.

The V and J genes are TRBV4-1 and TRBJ2-4; 12 nucleotides match TRBD1. The V segment lost 1 base and the J segment 8 bases; nucleotides outside the gene matches: 3. Germline V lookup: CDR1 MGHRA, CDR2 YSYEKL. The CDR3 sequence is 15 residues long. The CDR3 sequence: CASSQAGTGGHIQYF. CDR3 DNA sequence: TGCGCCAGCAGCCAAGCTGGGACAGGGGGCCACATTCAGTACTTC.

In this sample, this clonotype turned up many times. The gene calls are TRBV7-7 and TRBJ2-5; D perhaps matches TRBD2 (7 bases). The length of the CDR3 is 12 residues. Germline CDR1 SSHAT, CDR2 FNYEAQ (reference sequence). As DNA, the CDR3 is TGTGCTAGCCGGGGGGCGATGGAGACCCAGTACTTC. Its protein is CASRGAMETQYF.

The chain couples TRBV7-9 to TRBJ1-1; D gene uncertain. V dropped 5 bases and J dropped 0 bases, with 13 bases sitting between them. The CDR3 extends over 15 amino acids. CDR1 and CDR2 from the germline V gene are SEHNR and FQNEAQ (reference sequence). In DNA, the CDR3 is TGTGCCAGCAGCGCCCGGAGGGTACTGAACACTGAAGCTTTCTTT. Translating it yields CASSARRVLNTEAFF. Complete variable domain (other parts from reference TRBV7-9 and TRBJ1-1): DTGVSQNPRHKITKRGQNVTFRCDPISEHNRLYWYRQTLGQGPEFLTYFQNEAQLEKSRLLSDRFSAERPKGSFSTLEIQRTEQGDSAMYLCASSARRVLNTEAFFGQGTRLTVV.

This clonotype has more than one count but fewer than ten. J is TRBJ1-4 and V is TRBV7-9, with D possibly matching TRBD1 (5 bases). Trimming cost V 4 bases and J 8 bases, with 11 bases left between them. Germline CDR1 is SEHNR and CDR2 is FQNEAQ (reference sequence). This CDR3 is 13 amino acids long. Here the CDR3 reads CASSSPWGEKLFF. The CDR3 region has the DNA TGTGCCAGCAGCTCCCCCTGGGGGGAAAAACTGTTTTTT.

This clonotype was detected only a few times. The chain combines TRBV5-1 with TRBJ1-2; no firm D call. This CDR3 contains 13 residues. V was cut by 0 bases and J by 1 base, with 4 bases left in between. Germline V gene sequence: CDR1 SGHRS, CDR2 YFSETQ. CDR3 bases: TGCGCCAGCAGCTTGGAGGTTAACTATGGCTACACCTTC. It specifies CASSLEVNYGYTF.

The chain has TRBV5-1 and TRBJ2-1, with 9 bases that match TRBD2. Germline CDR1 SGHRS, CDR2 YFSETQ. The trim removed 0 bases at V and 7 bases at J, leaving 14 bases unmatched. The CDR3 is 18 residues long. The CDR3 protein is CASSLAPQLREGPNEQFF. The CDR3 DNA is TGCGCCAGCAGCTTGGCCCCCCAACTGCGGGAGGGCCCAAATGAGCAGTTCTTC.

This sequence joins TRBV24-1 and TRBJ2-7, with D hard to call. Germline CDR1 reads KGHDR; CDR2 reads SFDVKD. There are 12 residues in the CDR3. Between the trimmed V and J ends, which lost 4 bases and 1 base, there was a span of 4 bases. The CDR3 loop reads CATSDGSYEQYF. DNA for the CDR3: TGTGCCACCAGTGACGGGTCCTACGAGCAGTACTTC.

The chain couples TRBV4-3 to TRBJ2-5; TRBD2 aligns across 10 bases. CDR1 is LGHNA and CDR2 is YSLEER in the germline V gene. The ends lost 9 bases at V and 7 bases at J; junction bases unmatched: 8. The CDR3 is made up of 13 amino acids. CDR3 sequence reads: CASSPSGRGTQYF. The DNA for the CDR3 is TGCGCCAGTTCGCCTAGCGGGAGAGGGACCCAGTACTTC.

CDR3: CASSITSGSTYNEQFF. CDR3 DNA: TGCGCCAGCAGCATTACTAGCGGGAGCACCTACAATGAGCAGTTCTTC. The rearrangement uses TRBV5-1 and TRBJ2-1, with 11 bases identical to TRBD2. With V trimmed by 4 bases and J by 2 bases, 5 bases remained unmatched. The CDR3 runs 16 residues. Germline V gene lookup returns CDR1 SGHRS and CDR2 YFSETQ.

This clonotype was detected a few times. V gene TRBV15 combines with J gene TRBJ2-2, with D tentatively TRBD1 (6 bases). Trimming removed 5 bases from V and 5 bases from J, with 15 bases in between. This CDR3 comprises 15 residues. Per the germline V gene, CDR1 is LNHNV and CDR2 is YYDKDF (reference sequence). The chain's CDR3 is CATSRSHRVTGELFF. The CDR3 DNA follows: TGTGCCACCAGCCGGTCCCACAGGGTTACCGGGGAGCTGTTTTTT.

The genes are TRBV7-6 and TRBJ2-1; 9 nucleotides agree with TRBD2. The CDR3 has 16 residues. CDR1 SGHVS and CDR2 FNYEAQ come from the germline V gene. V trimming: 3 bases; J trimming: 1 base; junction bases outside the gene matches: 4. CDR3 amino acids: CASSLGLAGSYNEQFF. CDR3 DNA: TGTGCCAGCAGCTTGGGTCTAGCGGGGTCCTACAATGAGCAGTTCTTC.

The CDR3 DNA sequence: TGCGCCAGCAGCCCCCAGGGATCGAATCAGCCCCAGCATTTT. Encoded protein: CASSPQGSNQPQHF. The chain combines TRBV5-1 with TRBJ1-5, with D tentatively TRBD1 (5 bases). This CDR3 has 14 residues. CDR1 is SGHRS and CDR2 is YFSETQ in the germline V gene. The ends were cut back, 4 bases at V and 4 bases at J, with 12 bases in the middle.

CDR3 bases: TGTGCCAGCAGCCTGAGGCCCCCCCTTCGGACAGGGAGTCTTAACTATGGCTACACCTTC. Its translation: CASSLRPPLRTGSLNYGYTF. The V gene is TRBV7-9, the J gene TRBJ1-2; 8 nucleotides agree with TRBD1. CDR3 length: 20 amino acids. CDR1 is SEHNR, CDR2 FQNEAQ, per germline (reference sequence). V shed 5 bases and J 1 base; nucleotides not matched to a gene: 21.

In its sample, this clonotype was seen a few times. The chain has TRBV5-5 and TRBJ2-3; TRBD1 matches at 9 bases. The CDR3 spans 16 residues. After removal of 3 bases from V and 0 bases from J, the junction contained 5 bases not matched to a gene. Looked up from germline, CDR1 is SGHKS and CDR2 is YYEKEE (reference sequence). CDR3 in amino acids: CASSWDRALSTDTQYF. The CDR3 DNA reads TGTGCCAGCAGCTGGGACAGGGCCCTAAGCACAGATACGCAGTATTTT. The entire variable domain, with the rest obtained from reference TRBV5-5 and TRBJ2-3, is as follows: DAGVTQSPTHLIKTRGQQVTLRCSPISGHKSVSWYQQVLGQGPQFIFQYYEKEERGRGNFPDRFSARQFPNYSSELNVNALLLGDSALYLCASSWDRALSTDTQYFGPGTRLTVL.

The sample holds a few counts of this clonotype. The rearrangement joins TRBV11-2 to TRBJ2-3, with D possibly matching TRBD1 (6 bases). V was shortened by 7 bases and J by 2 bases, with 19 bases between the two germline ends. The CDR3 contains 16 residues. Germline CDR1 is SGHAT and CDR2 is FQNNGV. The CDR3 sequence is CASTKGGGFSTDTQYF. The CDR3 DNA follows: TGTGCCAGCACCAAAGGTGGGGGCTTCTCCACAGATACGCAGTATTTT.

V gene TRBV9 combines with J gene TRBJ2-2, with a possible D match to TRBD2 (5 bases). This CDR3 is 15 amino acids long. Germline V lookup: CDR1 SGDLS, CDR2 YYNGEE. V lost 5 bases and J 7 bases, leaving 18 bases between the germline ends. The CDR3 DNA sequence: TGTGCCAGCAGTATACTGGGAAAAAGCGGCGGGGAGCTGTTTTTT. Protein product: CASSILGKSGGELFF.

The J gene is TRBJ2-7, the V gene TRBV29-1; D unclear. The CDR3 has 12 residues. With 0 bases removed from V and 5 bases from J, the gap between germline ends came to 8 bases. The V gene's germline CDR1 is SQVTM and CDR2 ANQGSEA. CDR3 DNA: TGCAGCGTTGAAGATCTTGCTAACGAGCAGTACTTC. This translates into CSVEDLANEQYF.

This clonotype appeared a few times. The CDR3 loop reads CASSLPGLASSYNEQFF. The DNA for the CDR3 is TGTGCCAGCAGCTTGCCGGGACTAGCGAGCTCCTACAATGAGCAGTTCTTC. The chain combines TRBV7-8 with TRBJ2-1, with 10 bases matching TRBD2. The CDR3 extends over 17 amino acids. The germline V gene has CDR1 SGHVS and CDR2 FQNEAQ. Trimming took 3 bases from V and 0 from J; bases not matched to a gene: 5.

The chain couples TRBV7-9 to TRBJ2-3; no clear D gene. CDR1 is SEHNR and CDR2 is FQNEAQ in the germline V gene (reference sequence). V shed 5 bases and J shed 2 bases, with 14 bases lying between them. This CDR3 has 15 residues. The CDR3 protein is CASSPRLEPTDTQYF. The DNA for the CDR3 is TGTGCCAGCAGCCCGCGACTGGAACCCACAGATACGCAGTATTTT. Complete variable domain (other parts from reference TRBV7-9 and TRBJ2-3): DTGVSQNPRHKITKRGQNVTFRCDPISEHNRLYWYRQTLGQGPEFLTYFQNEAQLEKSRLLSDRFSAERPKGSFSTLEIQRTEQGDSAMYLCASSPRLEPTDTQYFGPGTRLTVL.

The chain uses TRBV9 and TRBJ2-7; 8 positions agree with TRBD1. The J segment lost 0 bases and the V segment lost 4 bases, leaving 3 bases of the junction unmatched. The CDR3 runs to 14 residues. Germline values: CDR1 SGDLS, CDR2 YYNGEE. In DNA, the CDR3 is TGTGCCAGCAGCAAAACAGGGGGCTCCTACGAGCAGTACTTC. Translation: CASSKTGGSYEQYF.

The J gene is TRBJ2-2, the V gene TRBV4-2, with 9 bases identical to TRBD1. The V and J ends lost 4 bases and 5 bases, in that order; junction bases with no gene match: 5. CDR1 is LGHNA and CDR2 is YNFKEQ in the germline V gene. The CDR3 covers 15 residues. The CDR3 loop is CASSPRQGGTGELFF. CDR3 nucleotide sequence: TGTGCCAGCAGCCCCCGACAGGGGGGTACCGGGGAGCTGTTTTTT.

DNA of the CDR3: TGTGCCAGCAGCCCTGGGACGGGATTATACTATGGCTACACCTTC. Residues: CASSPGTGLYYGYTF. This sequence joins TRBV4-2 and TRBJ1-2, with D perhaps TRBD1 (5 bases). The V gene's germline CDR1 is LGHNA and CDR2 YNFKEQ. The V end lost 4 bases, the J end lost 3 bases, and 15 bases lay between the germline ends. CDR3 length: 15 amino acids.

The chain couples TRBV6-5 to TRBJ1-1; the match to TRBD1 covers 9 bases. The CDR3 extends over 14 amino acids. The V gene's germline CDR1 is MNHEY and CDR2 SVGAGI. V shed 3 bases and J 5 bases; nucleotides not matched to a gene: 4. CDR3 protein: CASSYRTGETEAFF. The CDR3, as DNA: TGTGCCAGCAGTTATCGGACAGGGGAAACTGAAGCTTTCTTT.

This clonotype was seen more than once but under ten times. The chain recombines TRBV7-9 with TRBJ2-7, with D unresolved. Between the trimmed V and J ends, which lost 5 bases and 7 bases, there was a span of 21 bases. Per germline, CDR1 SEHNR and CDR2 FQNEAQ (reference sequence). The CDR3 loop spans 15 amino acids. The CDR3 DNA reads as TGTGCCAGCAGCCTAGGACCAGCGTGGGCTCAAGAGCAGTACTTC. Translated, it gives CASSLGPAWAQEQYF. Using reference TRBV7-9 and TRBJ2-7 for the parts outside the CDR3, the full variable domain is DTGVSQNPRHKITKRGQNVTFRCDPISEHNRLYWYRQTLGQGPEFLTYFQNEAQLEKSRLLSDRFSAERPKGSFSTLEIQRTEQGDSAMYLCASSLGPAWAQEQYFGPGTRLTVT.

This clonotype showed up just a few times. The V gene is TRBV7-9, the J gene TRBJ2-2, with 7 bases fitting TRBD2. The CDR3 length is 15 residues. V gave up 1 base and J gave up 4 bases; unmatched junction bases: 3. Looked up from germline, CDR1 is SEHNR and CDR2 is FQNEAQ (reference sequence). The CDR3 DNA is TGTGCCAGCAGCTTAGGCGGGGGAGGCACCGGGGAGCTGTTTTTT. Its protein is CASSLGGGGTGELFF.

The chain has TRBV7-3 and TRBJ2-1, with a tentative D call TRBD2 (5 bases). Trimming left V 6 bases short and J 8 bases short, with 14 bases between. The CDR3 covers 13 residues. Germline assignment: CDR1 SGHTA and CDR2 FQGTGA. DNA of the CDR3: TGTGCCAGCAGTCGACGGGATCCCTATGAGCAGTTCTTC. Amino acid sequence: CASSRRDPYEQFF.

This rearrangement joins TRBV7-2 to TRBJ1-2, with D hard to call. The CDR3 length is 14 residues. Germline values: CDR1 SGHTA, CDR2 FQGNSA. Trimming took 3 bases from V and 0 from J, leaving 8 bases between them. CDR3 coding DNA: TGTGCCAGCAGCTTCCGAAGTACTAACTATGGCTACACCTTC. Protein: CASSFRSTNYGYTF. Full variable domain (missing parts from reference TRBV7-2 and TRBJ1-2): GAGVSQSPSNKVTEKGKDVELRCDPISGHTALYWYRQSLGQGLEFLIYFQGNSAPDKSGLPSDRFSAERTGGSVSTLTIQRTQQEDSAVYLCASSFRSTNYGYTFGSGTRLTVV.

The chain uses TRBV12-3 or TRBV12-4 and TRBJ1-2, with D maybe TRBD1 (6 bases). The germline V and J ends were trimmed by 2 bases and 3 bases, with 13 bases remaining between them. The CDR3 covers 15 residues. The CDR3 DNA sequence: TGTGCCAGCAGTTTACAGGGTTCAGGGGACTATGGCTACACCTTC. Its protein is CASSLQGSGDYGYTF.